The 14 T cell receptor beta chains reported below all come from one sample, sequenced in a study of blood T cell repertoires in COVID-19. Sequencing was performed with immunoSEQ multiplex PCR; in TCRdb, only in-frame clones are kept and a portion is missing. The sample has about 300,000 clones, approximately 92% seen once. The source material was PBMCs or T cells enriched from blood (not recorded which). These receptors all come from a woman aged 30 to 39 who had recovered from COVID-19.

V and J are TRBV19 and TRBJ1-6; 7 positions agree with TRBD1. V was pared by 3 bases and J by 6 bases, with 5 bases of the junction left unmatched. In germline, CDR1 is LNHDA, CDR2 SQIVND (reference sequence). This CDR3 spans 15 amino acids. The CDR3 sequence is CASSIRDSTNSPLHF. Here the CDR3 DNA reads TGTGCCAGTAGTATCCGGGACAGCACTAATTCACCCCTCCACTTT.

The chain recombines TRBV9 with TRBJ1-4; perhaps TRBD1 as D (6 bases). This CDR3 contains 15 residues. The ends were cut back, 2 bases at V and 4 bases at J, with 12 bases in the middle. Germline loops: CDR1 SGDLS, CDR2 YYNGEE. The CDR3: CASSVLDSGNEKLFF. The CDR3 DNA sequence: TGTGCCAGCAGCGTTCTGGACAGCGGTAATGAAAAACTGTTTTTT.

The rearrangement uses TRBV19 and TRBJ2-5, with 15 bases matching TRBD2. From germline, CDR1 is LNHDA and CDR2 SQIVND (reference sequence). The V gene end was trimmed by 2 bases and the J gene end by 4 bases; junction bases not matched to a gene: 5. The CDR3 loop spans 17 amino acids. CDR3 loop: CASSIRTSGRAGETQYF. The CDR3 DNA is TGTGCCAGTAGTATAAGGACTAGCGGGAGGGCCGGAGAGACCCAGTACTTC.

The chain employs TRBV2 and TRBJ2-5; TRBD2 matches 11 bases. The CDR3 sequence is 14 residues long. The ends lost 6 bases at V and 3 bases at J; junction bases unmatched: 3. In germline, CDR1 is SNHLY, CDR2 FYNNEI. The CDR3 DNA reads TGTGCCAGCAGGCCACTAGCGGGAGAAGAGACCCAGTACTTC. Translation gives CASRPLAGEETQYF.

The sample holds a few counts of this clone. The V and J genes are TRBV23-1 and TRBJ2-5, with 9 bases aligning to TRBD1. TRBV23-1 qualifies as an ORF whose function is uncertain. This CDR3 has 19 residues. J lost 1 base, V lost 6 bases, and 18 bases had no gene match. Here the CDR3 DNA reads TGCGCCAGCAGACTAAAGCTCCGGGACAGGGTTATGATCCAAGAGACCCAGTACTTC. Its protein product is CASRLKLRDRVMIQETQYF.

The chain couples TRBV15 to TRBJ2-3; 7 nucleotides align to TRBD2. Germline V gives CDR1 LNHNV, CDR2 YYDKDF (reference sequence). The CDR3 is 15 amino acids. Germline trimming cut 2 bases from V and 2 bases from J; bases unmatched to any gene: 4. The CDR3 DNA reads as TGTGCCACCAGCAGACCTAGCGGCCTCACAGATACGCAGTATTTT. It is translated as CATSRPSGLTDTQYF. Complete variable domain (other parts from reference TRBV15 and TRBJ2-3): DAMVIQNPRYQVTQFGKPVTLSCSQTLNHNVMYWYQQKSSQAPKLLFHYYDKDFNNEADTPDNFQSRRPNTSFCFLDIRSPGLGDTAMYLCATSRPSGLTDTQYFGPGTRLTVL.

In the case of this clone: The same CDR3 also results from other DNA sequences found in this sample. The V and J genes are TRBV18 and TRBJ2-3, with 9 positions matching TRBD2. CDR3 length equals 16 residues. CDR1 and CDR2 (germline): KGHSH, LQKENI. V lost 0 bases, J lost 2 bases, and 3 bases stayed unmatched. The CDR3 bases are TGTGCCAGCTCACCACCGGCGGGAGGGCTCACAGATACGCAGTATTTT. It yields the protein CASSPPAGGLTDTQYF.

The chain carries TRBV28 and TRBJ2-1, with 9 bases that match TRBD2. Trimming took 6 bases from V and 10 from J; bases not matched to a gene: 19. Germline V gene lookup returns CDR1 MDHEN and CDR2 SYDVKM. The CDR3 totals 17 residues. The CDR3 DNA follows: TGTGCCAGCAGATTAACCCTGGCTGGAGCGGGAGGTGGAGAGCAGTTCTTC. Protein sequence: CASRLTLAGAGGGEQFF.

The chain carries TRBV5-1 and TRBJ1-1; tentative D call: TRBD1 (6 bases). This CDR3 has 13 amino acids. Trimming left V 0 bases short and J 6 bases short, with 9 bases between. Looked up from germline, CDR1 is SGHRS and CDR2 is YFSETQ. The CDR3 protein is CASSLGTVPEAFF. CDR3 DNA sequence: TGCGCCAGCAGCTTGGGGACAGTCCCTGAAGCTTTCTTT.

J is TRBJ2-3 and V is TRBV27, with 12 bases aligning to TRBD2. Germline V CDR1 and CDR2: MNHEY, SMNVEV (reference sequence). V dropped 6 bases and J dropped 5; count of bases not matched to a gene: 12. The CDR3 extends over 17 amino acids. The CDR3 DNA follows: TGTGCCAGCAGGCCCCGAATCGGGACTAGCGGGCAAGATACGCAGTATTTT. It specifies CASRPRIGTSGQDTQYF.

The rearrangement joins TRBV28 to TRBJ1-2; TRBD1 might be the D (6 bases). V lost 5 bases and J 5 bases, leaving 15 bases between the germline ends. CDR3 length: 14 amino acids. CDR1 is MDHEN and CDR2 is SYDVKM in the germline V gene. The CDR3 DNA reads TGTGCCAGCAGTGTGTCAGGGGTGGGTTATGGCTACACCTTC. It translates to CASSVSGVGYGYTF.

The chain uses TRBV29-1 and TRBJ2-7; 7 bases are a match to TRBD2. The CDR3 loop spans 14 amino acids. Germline lookup yields CDR1 SQVTM and CDR2 ANQGSEA. V lost 6 bases and J lost 1; bases outside the gene matches: 9. CDR3 sequence: CSVGGLGVSYEQYF. DNA of the CDR3: TGCAGCGTGGGGGGGTTGGGAGTTTCCTACGAGCAGTACTTC.

This chain joins TRBV2 and TRBJ1-4; D call uncertain. Trimming pared 3 bases from V and 8 bases from J, leaving 13 bases between. This CDR3 has 14 amino acids. Germline lookup yields CDR1 SNHLY and CDR2 FYNNEI. The CDR3 DNA reads as TGTGCCAGCAGTGAGGCCTCAAGGAGGGAAAAACTGTTTTTT. This encodes CASSEASRREKLFF.

The chain links TRBV7-3 to TRBJ2-1; D is ambiguous. The CDR3 covers 12 residues. V gave up 5 bases and J gave up 9 bases, with 11 bases separating them. The germline V gene encodes CDR1 SGHTA and CDR2 FQGTGA. The CDR3 loop is CASSPGGIEQFF. DNA for the CDR3: TGTGCCAGCAGCCCGGGTGGAATTGAGCAGTTCTTC.